This T cell receptor (beta chain) was sequenced for a study of cytomegalovirus exposure and HLA in healthy donors. Germline CDR1 reads LNHDA; CDR2 reads SQIVND (reference sequence). After removal of 5 bases from V and 9 bases from J, the junction contained 7 bases not matched to a gene. There are 13 residues in the CDR3. Notes on this clone: What it binds is unknown.

The primer mix had 60 Vbeta and 13 Jbeta primers. Clones were read by immunoSEQ multiplex PCR, and TCRdb kept only the in-frame ones, dropping some. In the table there are under 50,000 clones, about 85% of which are singletons. Study-wide points: In a later analysis, DRB1 alleles had the most associated TCRs; HLA-C alleles the fewest.

J is TRBJ2-3 and V is TRBV19, with TRBD2 matching 8 bases. Sequenced sample: PBMCs. The receptor's source is a woman aged 40-49 years in good health and CMV-seropositive. CDR3 region: CASSLGLADTQYF. Written as DNA, the CDR3 is TGTGCCAGTAGTCTAGGACTAGCTGACACGCAGTATTTT.